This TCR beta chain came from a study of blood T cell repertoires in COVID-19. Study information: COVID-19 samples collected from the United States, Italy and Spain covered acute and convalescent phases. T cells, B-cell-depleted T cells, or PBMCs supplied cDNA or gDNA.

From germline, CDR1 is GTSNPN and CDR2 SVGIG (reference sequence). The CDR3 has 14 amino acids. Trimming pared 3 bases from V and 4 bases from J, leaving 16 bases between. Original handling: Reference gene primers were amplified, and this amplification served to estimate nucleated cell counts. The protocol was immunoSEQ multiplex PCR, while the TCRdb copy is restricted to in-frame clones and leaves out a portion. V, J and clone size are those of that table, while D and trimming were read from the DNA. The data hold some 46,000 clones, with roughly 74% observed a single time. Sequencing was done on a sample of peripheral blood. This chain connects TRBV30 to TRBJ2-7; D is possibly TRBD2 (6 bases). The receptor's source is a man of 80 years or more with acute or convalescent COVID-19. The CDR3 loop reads CAWRGPGLGYEQYF. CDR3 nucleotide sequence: TGTGCCTGGAGAGGTCCGGGACTTGGGTACGAGCAGTACTTC.